The 30 T cell receptor beta chains listed next were all sequenced from one sample in a study of blood T cell repertoires in COVID-19. Here immunoSEQ multiplex PCR was the method, and the copy in TCRdb shows in-frame clones only, minus some. In the table there are roughly 250,000 clones, around 89% of which are singletons. The material sequenced was peripheral blood. The receptor set was obtained from a man aged 30 to 39 with acute or convalescent COVID-19.

In the case of this clone: Other DNA sequences in the sample encode the same CDR3. The CDR3 sequence is CASSPGQRNTEAFF. Written as DNA, the CDR3 is TGTGCCAGCTCACCCGGACAGAGGAACACTGAAGCTTTCTTT. J is TRBJ1-1 and V is TRBV18; D may be TRBD1 (6 bases). Trimming pared 3 bases from V and 1 base from J, leaving 9 bases between. CDR1 and CDR2 from the germline V gene are KGHSH and LQKENI. The CDR3 covers 14 residues.

The chain has TRBV12-3 or TRBV12-4 and TRBJ2-5, with D perhaps matching TRBD2 (6 bases). The CDR3 length is 13 residues. The V and J ends lost 2 bases and 2 bases respectively, with 6 bases between them. Written as DNA, the CDR3 is TGTGCCAGCAGTTTACGGGAGCAAGAGACCCAGTACTTC. It is translated as CASSLREQETQYF.

This clone was detected a few times. V is TRBV7-9 and J is TRBJ2-3, with a weak D call TRBD2 (7 bases). The CDR3 is made up of 16 amino acids. Germline CDR1 reads SEHNR; CDR2 reads FQNEAQ (reference sequence). Trimming pared 5 bases from V and 4 bases from J, leaving 19 bases between. CDR3 amino acids: CASSPVVEGGADTQYF. CDR3 DNA: TGTGCCAGCAGCCCAGTCGTAGAGGGGGGGGCAGATACGCAGTATTTT.

This clone was detected only a few times. The gene calls are TRBV11-3 and TRBJ2-1; D not certain. With 4 bases removed from V and 0 bases from J, the gap between germline ends came to 4 bases. This CDR3 spans 13 amino acids. Germline V lookup: CDR1 SGHNT, CDR2 YENEEA. Here the CDR3 reads CASSWSSYNEQFF. For the CDR3, the DNA is TGTGCCAGCAGCTGGAGCTCCTACAATGAGCAGTTCTTC.

This clone was recorded once. The J gene is TRBJ2-1, the V gene TRBV2, with 9 nucleotides matching TRBD2. CDR3 length equals 16 residues. CDR1 is SNHLY and CDR2 is FYNNEI in the germline V gene. V was clipped by 1 base and J by 7 bases; unmatched bases: 8. In DNA form, the CDR3 reads TGTGCCAGCAGTGAAGTGTTGGGTAGCGGGAGTAATGAGCAGTTCTTC. Protein: CASSEVLGSGSNEQFF.

The V call is TRBV28, the J call TRBJ2-1, with TRBD2 matching over 9 bases. CDR3 length equals 19 residues. Germline loops: CDR1 MDHEN, CDR2 SYDVKM. The V gene end was trimmed by 3 bases and the J gene end by 0 bases; junction bases not matched to a gene: 12. CDR3 sequence reads: CASSFLINLAGSSYNEQFF. The CDR3 bases are TGTGCCAGCAGTTTCCTGATTAACCTAGCGGGGAGCTCCTACAATGAGCAGTTCTTC.

This clone was counted a few times. V and J are TRBV7-9 and TRBJ2-1, with a possible D match to TRBD2 (5 bases). The CDR3 loop spans 13 amino acids. V lost 3 bases, J lost 5 bases, and 8 bases lay in between. CDR1 is SEHNR and CDR2 is FQNEAQ in the germline V gene (reference sequence). For the CDR3, the DNA is TGTGCCAGCAGCTTGTGGGGAGACAATGAGCAGTTCTTC. Its translation is CASSLWGDNEQFF.

The chain combines TRBV28 with TRBJ2-1; 7 nucleotides line up with TRBD2. Per germline, CDR1 MDHEN and CDR2 SYDVKM. Losses at the gene ends were 8 bases for V and 4 bases for J; bases not matched to a gene: 5. The CDR3 contains 13 residues. The CDR3 loop is CASAWRGYNEQFF. In nucleotides, the CDR3 is TGTGCCAGCGCTTGGCGGGGGTACAATGAGCAGTTCTTC.

CDR3 nucleotides: TGTGCCAGCAGCCAGGGACGGTACGCGGGGGGGCAGGGGGAGACCCAGTACTTC. Protein product: CASSQGRYAGGQGETQYF. The genes are TRBV3-1 (or the pseudogene TRBV3-2) and TRBJ2-5; 9 bases are a match to TRBD2. CDR1 and CDR2 from the germline V gene are LGHDT and YNNKEL (reference sequence). V trimming: 3 bases; J trimming: 5 bases; junction bases outside the gene matches: 16. The CDR3 spans 18 residues.

V is TRBV6-5 and J is TRBJ1-2; a weak D match, TRBD1 (6 bases). This CDR3 comprises 15 residues. From germline, CDR1 is MNHEY and CDR2 SVGAGI. V gave up 4 bases and J gave up 3 bases, with 15 bases separating them. This CDR3 reads CASSSNQGHYYGYTF. The CDR3 nucleotides are TGTGCCAGCAGTTCGAACCAGGGGCATTACTATGGCTACACCTTC.

The table lists this clone with a few counts. The V and J genes are TRBV29-1 and TRBJ1-2; TRBD1 might be the D (5 bases). This CDR3 comprises 13 residues. Germline CDR1 and CDR2: SQVTM and ANQGSEA. V gave up 7 bases and J gave up 4 bases, with 16 bases separating them. The CDR3 DNA follows: TGCAGCGCCAGACAGAGCCTTTTCTATGGCTACACCTTC. It yields the protein CSARQSLFYGYTF.

The rearrangement uses TRBV18 and TRBJ2-2, with D hard to call. V was trimmed by 2 bases and J by 4 bases, leaving 5 bases between them. The CDR3 loop spans 13 amino acids. CDR1 is KGHSH, CDR2 LQKENI, per germline. The CDR3: CASSPDTTGELFF. The CDR3 DNA follows: TGTGCCAGCTCACCAGACACCACCGGGGAGCTGTTTTTT.

A note on this clone: Relative to the germline gene, one junction end is altered; a read error may explain this. The genes are TRBV24-1 and TRBJ2-5; 12 bases agree with TRBD2. The CDR3 covers 15 residues. Looked up from germline, CDR1 is KGHDR and CDR2 is SFDVKD. The CDR3: CATSDLAGGPETQYF. CDR3 nucleotide sequence: TGTGCCACAAGTGATCTAGCGGGAGGGCCAGAGACCCAGTACTTC.

The genes are TRBV29-1 and TRBJ2-1; the match to TRBD1 covers 7 bases. The J segment lost 5 bases and the V segment lost 7 bases, leaving 2 bases of the junction unmatched. The CDR3 totals 11 residues. Germline V gene sequence: CDR1 SQVTM, CDR2 ANQGSEA. CDR3 loop: CSAGTDNEQFF. The CDR3 DNA sequence: TGCAGCGCCGGGACAGACAATGAGCAGTTCTTC.

The rearrangement joins TRBV4-2 to TRBJ2-3; TRBD2 aligns across 7 bases. CDR1 and CDR2 (germline): LGHNA, YNFKEQ. V trimming: 5 bases; J trimming: 3 bases; junction bases outside the gene matches: 5. The CDR3 contains 14 residues. DNA for the CDR3: TGTGCCAGCAGCTCCCGGGAGGAAACAGATACGCAGTATTTT. Protein sequence: CASSSREETDTQYF.

The chain employs TRBV11-2 and TRBJ1-3, with D uncertain. V lost 0 bases to trimming and J lost 0 bases, with 6 bases between them. This CDR3 is built from 15 residues. In germline, CDR1 is SGHAT, CDR2 FQNNGV. The CDR3 loop reads CASSLEVRSGNTIYF. The CDR3, as DNA: TGTGCCAGCAGCTTAGAAGTGCGCTCTGGAAACACCATATATTTT.

The rearrangement links TRBV10-1 to TRBJ2-3, with no clear D. In germline, CDR1 is WNHNN, CDR2 SYGVQD (reference sequence). This CDR3 is 15 amino acids long. The V and J ends lost 3 bases and 2 bases respectively, with 12 bases between them. CDR3 coding DNA: TGCGCCAGCAGTGATAATGGGCCTACCACAGATACGCAGTATTTT. This codes for CASSDNGPTTDTQYF.

The chain links TRBV11-2 to TRBJ1-1; 8 bases are a match to TRBD1. Germline CDR1 is SGHAT and CDR2 is FQNNGV. Unmatched junction bases numbered 4, after V lost 5 bases and J lost 8 bases. The CDR3 has 12 amino acids. CDR3 protein: CASSPDRDEAFF. CDR3 in DNA: TGTGCCAGCAGCCCGGACAGGGACGAAGCTTTCTTT.

This rearrangement joins TRBV27 to TRBJ2-5, with 7 nucleotides matching TRBD1. The CDR3 runs 14 residues. Germline V gives CDR1 MNHEY, CDR2 SMNVEV (reference sequence). After removal of 6 bases from V and 13 bases from J, the junction contained 17 bases not matched to a gene. The CDR3 is CASSTTGVSGQRYF. The CDR3 bases are TGTGCCAGCAGCACAACAGGGGTCTCGGGACAGAGGTACTTC.

The rearrangement uses TRBV25-1 and TRBJ1-2, with D perhaps TRBD1 (6 bases). Deletions cut 2 bases from V and 2 bases from J, with 12 bases between. CDR1 is MGHDK and CDR2 is SYGVNS in the germline V gene. CDR3 length equals 15 residues. In nucleotides, the CDR3 is TGTGCCAGCAGTGAACGCCGGGACACCAACTATGGCTACACCTTC. This translates into CASSERRDTNYGYTF.

The chain is built from TRBV11-2 and TRBJ1-6, with TRBD1 matching over 8 bases. In germline, CDR1 is SGHAT, CDR2 FQNNGV. J lost 9 bases, V lost 11 bases, and 9 bases had no gene match. The CDR3 has 13 residues. CDR3 amino acids: CASRDRSSSPLHF. The CDR3 DNA reads as TGTGCCTCCCGGGACAGGAGTTCTTCACCCCTCCACTTT.

This clone has just one count. This chain joins TRBV5-1 and TRBJ1-1, with 10 bases fitting TRBD1. The CDR3 sequence is 15 residues long. V lost 4 bases, J lost 1 base, and 4 bases stayed unmatched. The germline gives CDR1 SGHRS, CDR2 YFSETQ. CDR3 region: CASSVRQGANTEAFF. The CDR3 coding sequence is TGCGCCAGCAGCGTGAGACAGGGGGCGAACACTGAAGCTTTCTTT.

V is TRBV9 and J is TRBJ2-5, with 7 positions matching TRBD2. J lost 0 bases, V lost 0 bases, and 5 bases had no gene match. Germline V gives CDR1 SGDLS, CDR2 YYNGEE. The CDR3 is made up of 16 amino acids. The CDR3, as DNA: TGTGCCAGCAGCGTAGGGCCTAGCGGATACCAAGAGACCCAGTACTTC. Its translation: CASSVGPSGYQETQYF.

This clone was found a few times. This chain uses TRBV19 with TRBJ1-2; D gene ambiguous. This CDR3 spans 15 amino acids. CDR1 is LNHDA, CDR2 SQIVND, per germline (reference sequence). Deletions cut 0 bases from V and 2 bases from J, with 10 bases between. CDR3 DNA: TGTGCCAGTAGTATAGATTGGCGGGGAAACTATGGCTACACCTTC. This codes for CASSIDWRGNYGYTF.

The chain is built from TRBV27 and TRBJ1-4; no firm D call. CDR3 length: 13 amino acids. Per germline, CDR1 MNHEY and CDR2 SMNVEV (reference sequence). Trimming stripped 3 bases from V and 3 bases from J, with 5 bases between. The CDR3: CASSFLSNEKLFF. In DNA form, the CDR3 reads TGTGCCAGCAGTTTCCTCTCTAATGAAAAACTGTTTTTT.

The chain joins TRBV29-1 to TRBJ2-7; D not resolved. Per germline, CDR1 SQVTM and CDR2 ANQGSEA. Trimming cost V 4 bases and J 0 bases, with 13 bases left between them. The CDR3 runs 14 residues. Here the CDR3 reads CSVVRSVDSYEQYF. DNA for the CDR3: TGCAGCGTTGTCAGGTCGGTGGACTCCTACGAGCAGTACTTC.

The chain uses TRBV6-2 or TRBV6-3 and TRBJ1-4; possibly TRBD1 for D (6 bases). The ends were cut back, 6 bases at V and 6 bases at J, with 11 bases in the middle. Germline V CDR1 and CDR2: MNHEY, SVGEGT. This CDR3 is built from 13 residues. The CDR3 DNA reads TGTGCCAGCAGCAGGGGCAGGGATGAAAAACTGTTTTTT. This codes for CASSRGRDEKLFF.

This chain links TRBV29-1 with TRBJ1-2, with D possibly matching TRBD1 (5 bases). V lost 6 bases and J 1 base, leaving 12 bases between the germline ends. The germline gives CDR1 SQVTM, CDR2 ANQGSEA. The length of the CDR3 is 13 residues. This CDR3 reads CSVNQGFNYGYTF. DNA of the CDR3: TGCAGCGTAAACCAGGGATTTAACTATGGCTACACCTTC.

The V call is TRBV15, the J call TRBJ2-7; maybe TRBD1 (6 bases). The germline CDR1 and CDR2 sequences are LNHNV and YYDKDF (reference sequence). The length of the CDR3 is 16 residues. V was trimmed by 0 bases and J by 2 bases, leaving 14 bases between them. CDR3 amino acids: CATSRDVGQLPYEQYF. DNA for the CDR3: TGTGCCACCAGCAGAGACGTAGGACAGCTGCCCTACGAGCAGTACTTC.

The V gene is TRBV5-1, the J gene TRBJ2-3, with TRBD2 as a possible D gene (6 bases). CDR3 size: 14 residues. Germline V CDR1 and CDR2: SGHRS, YFSETQ. The germline V and J ends were trimmed by 0 bases and 5 bases, with 10 bases remaining between them. The CDR3 reads CASSLGGVGDTQYF. CDR3 DNA sequence: TGCGCCAGCAGCTTGGGCGGGGTAGGAGATACGCAGTATTTT.